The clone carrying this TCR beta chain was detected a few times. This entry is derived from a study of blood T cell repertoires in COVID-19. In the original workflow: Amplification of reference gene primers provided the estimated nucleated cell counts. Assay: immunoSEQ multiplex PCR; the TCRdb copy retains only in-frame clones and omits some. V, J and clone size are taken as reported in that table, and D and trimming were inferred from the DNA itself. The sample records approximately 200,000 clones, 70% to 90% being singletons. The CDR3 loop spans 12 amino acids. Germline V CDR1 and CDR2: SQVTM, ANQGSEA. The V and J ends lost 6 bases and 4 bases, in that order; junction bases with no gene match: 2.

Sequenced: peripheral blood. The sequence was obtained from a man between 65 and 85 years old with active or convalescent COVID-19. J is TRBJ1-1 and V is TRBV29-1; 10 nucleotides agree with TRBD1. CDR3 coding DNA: TGCAGCGTACGGACAGGGGGCACTGAAGCTTTCTTT. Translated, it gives CSVRTGGTEAFF. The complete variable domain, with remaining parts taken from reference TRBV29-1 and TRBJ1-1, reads SAVISQKPSRDICQRGTSLTIQCQVDSQVTMMFWYRQQPGQSLTLIATANQGSEATYESGFVIDKFPISRPNLTFSTLTVSNMSPEDSSIYLCSVRTGGTEAFFGQGTRLTVV.